One and the same sample provided the 28 T cell receptor beta chains below, sequenced in a study of neurological immune-mediated disorders (dated by TCRdb to the late 2010s). Library creation used 5' RACE. TCRdb shows the sequencer as Illumina HiSeq 2500. The public sequencing data were trimmed at Q25 with fastp and processed into clonotypes with MiXCR by TCRdb, which kept only in-frame beta chains. Rows matching on CDR3 protein sequence are summarized as one entry with the most common DNA and genes. Within this sample are about 58,000 distinct CDR3 sequences, with around 4% of them counted one time only. The ten largest clones capture 1.5% to 2% of the sample. Sequencing used PBMCs. The source is a man in his thirties or forties with multiple sclerosis.

This clonotype was recorded many times. The chain has TRBV5-1 and TRBJ2-5; weak D call: TRBD2 (5 bases). The CDR3 runs 10 residues. Germline V lookup: CDR1 SGHRS, CDR2 YFSETQ. Trimming shortened V by 7 bases and J by 5 bases, and 6 bases separated the two germline ends. The CDR3 sequence is CASSGETQYF. The CDR3, as DNA: TGCGCCAGCTCGGGGGAGACCCAGTACTTC.

This clonotype was counted a few times. This sequence joins TRBV18 and TRBJ2-1; D perhaps matches TRBD1 (5 bases). Germline-derived CDR1 and CDR2 are KGHSH and LQKENI. V gave up 3 bases and J gave up 4 bases, with 13 bases separating them. The CDR3 runs to 15 residues. In DNA form, the CDR3 reads TGTGCCAGCTCACCTACCCAGGGCTCATACAATGAGCAGTTCTTC. Its translation: CASSPTQGSYNEQFF. Based on the CDR3 plus reference TRBV18 and TRBJ2-1, the full variable domain is NAGVMQNPRHLVRRRGQEARLRCSPMKGHSHVYWYRQLPEEGLKFMVYLQKENIIDESGMPKERFSAEFPKEGPSILRIQQVVRGDSAAYFCASSPTQGSYNEQFFGPGTRLTVL.

This clonotype has ten or more counts. V usage is TRBV20-1 and J usage is TRBJ2-7; D is undetermined. CDR1 is DFQATT and CDR2 is SNEGSKA in the germline V gene (reference sequence). CDR3 size: 12 residues. V dropped 5 bases and J dropped 4 bases, with 12 bases sitting between them. CDR3 in DNA: TGCAGTGCTCTCCTGGTAGAGTACGAGCAGTACTTC. Amino acids: CSALLVEYEQYF.

This clonotype was counted ten times or more. The chain has TRBV5-5 and TRBJ2-7, with a tentative D call TRBD2 (5 bases). This CDR3 has 14 residues. CDR1 SGHKS and CDR2 YYEKEE come from the germline V gene (reference sequence). Trimming removed 4 bases from V and 0 bases from J, with 11 bases in between. The CDR3 is CASSLTTNSYEQYF. Written as DNA, the CDR3 is TGTGCCAGCAGCCTTACGACTAACTCCTACGAGCAGTACTTC. Filled out from reference TRBV5-5 and TRBJ2-7, the complete variable domain reads DAGVTQSPTHLIKTRGQQVTLRCSPISGHKSVSWYQQVLGQGPQFIFQYYEKEERGRGNFPDRFSARQFPNYSSELNVNALLLGDSALYLCASSLTTNSYEQYFGPGTRLTVT.

This clonotype was seen many times. The V call is TRBV4-2, the J call TRBJ2-1; 13 bases agree with TRBD2. CDR3 length equals 15 residues. Germline V gene data show CDR1 as LGHNA and CDR2 as YNFKEQ. The junction had 2 bases not matched to a gene; V was cut back by 1 base and J by 8 bases. The DNA for the CDR3 is TGTGCCAGCAGCCAAGGGACTAGCGGGAGAGATGAGCAGTTCTTC. It yields the protein CASSQGTSGRDEQFF.

This clonotype was picked up many times. This chain connects TRBV28 to TRBJ2-1, with 13 bases lining up with TRBD2. V was pared by 2 bases and J by 6 bases, with 4 bases of the junction left unmatched. The CDR3 sequence is 16 residues long. In germline, CDR1 is MDHEN, CDR2 SYDVKM. CDR3 DNA: TGTGCCAGCAGTTTAACTAGCGGGAGGGTAGGCAATGAGCAGTTCTTC. Amino acid sequence: CASSLTSGRVGNEQFF.

This clonotype was seen repeatedly, ten times or more. The rearrangement joins TRBV29-1 to TRBJ1-1; D is ambiguous. CDR1 and CDR2 (germline): SQVTM, ANQGSEA. V was clipped by 5 bases and J by 4 bases, with 20 bases between them. The CDR3 sequence is 15 residues long. This CDR3 is CSVLEYPYKGTEAFF. The CDR3 DNA reads as TGCAGCGTTCTAGAATACCCTTACAAGGGCACTGAAGCTTTCTTT.

Many counts were recorded for this clonotype. The chain uses TRBV20-1 and TRBJ1-2; tentative D call: TRBD1 (5 bases). Germline V gene data show CDR1 as DFQATT and CDR2 as SNEGSKA (reference sequence). Trimming removed 5 bases from V and 8 bases from J, with 21 bases in between. The CDR3 runs 14 residues. The CDR3 nucleotides are TGCAGTGCTGGGGGTGGGAGGGACCCCTGGGGCTACACCTTC. It codes for CSAGGGRDPWGYTF.

This clonotype was counted ten times or more. The rearrangement links TRBV5-1 to TRBJ2-1; 12 nucleotides line up with TRBD2. With V trimmed by 0 bases and J by 4 bases, 11 bases remained unmatched. Germline lookup yields CDR1 SGHRS and CDR2 YFSETQ. The CDR3 consists of 19 residues. The CDR3 sequence: CASSLEPSGRAMYYNEQFF. CDR3 bases: TGCGCCAGCAGCTTGGAACCTAGCGGGAGGGCGATGTATTACAATGAGCAGTTCTTC.

This clonotype was seen only a few times. This chain joins TRBV27 and TRBJ2-3; D unresolved. Trimming removed 6 bases at V and 3 bases at J, with 13 bases between. Germline CDR1 MNHEY, CDR2 SMNVEV (reference sequence). This CDR3 comprises 14 residues. This CDR3 reads CASSQLKLTDTQYF. CDR3 DNA: TGTGCCAGCAGCCAATTGAAGTTGACAGATACGCAGTATTTT.

This clonotype showed up many times. The rearrangement uses TRBV7-8 and TRBJ2-7; no definite D call. Trimming took off 5 bases at V and 0 bases at J, with 11 bases between the two ends. CDR3 size: 14 residues. Germline assignment: CDR1 SGHVS and CDR2 FQNEAQ. The DNA for the CDR3 is TGTGCCAGCAGCCAAGGACGGTTCTCCTACGAGCAGTACTTC. Protein product: CASSQGRFSYEQYF.

The V call is TRBV20-1, the J call TRBJ2-1; 10 bases map to TRBD2. Germline CDR1 reads DFQATT; CDR2 reads SNEGSKA (reference sequence). This CDR3 spans 15 amino acids. V trimming: 6 bases; J trimming: 10 bases; junction bases outside the gene matches: 15. CDR3 protein: CSAISGGGPKGEQFF. CDR3 coding DNA: TGCAGTGCCATCAGCGGGGGGGGACCCAAGGGCGAGCAGTTCTTC.

This clonotype turned up a few times. This may arise from a read error, as a much more abundant clone is one base away. This sequence joins TRBV9 and TRBJ2-5; D not resolved. Germline loops: CDR1 SGDLS, CDR2 YYNGEE. V lost 0 bases, J lost 5 bases, and 8 bases lay in between. This CDR3 spans 13 amino acids. The CDR3 region is CASSVENGETQYF. CDR3 bases: TGTGCCAGCAGCGTAGAAAACGGGGAGACCCAGTACTTC.

This clonotype was detected many times. The chain combines TRBV20-1 with TRBJ1-5; D is unresolved. The germline gives CDR1 DFQATT, CDR2 SNEGSKA (reference sequence). V was shortened by 2 bases and J by 4 bases, with 6 bases between the two germline ends. This CDR3 has 12 amino acids. As DNA, the CDR3 is TGCAGTGCTAGACCGGGGAATCAGCCCCAGCATTTT. Translating gives CSARPGNQPQHF.

This clonotype was seen repeatedly, ten times or more. This chain uses TRBV11-2 with TRBJ1-2, with D tentatively TRBD1 (5 bases). The CDR3 is 13 amino acids. Germline-derived CDR1 and CDR2 are SGHAT and FQNNGV. The ends were cut back, 1 base at V and 8 bases at J, with 11 bases in the middle. The CDR3: CASSLVAGLGYTF. The CDR3, as DNA: TGTGCCAGCAGCTTAGTCGCAGGGTTGGGCTACACCTTC.

This clonotype was detected many times. V and J are TRBV5-1 and TRBJ1-2, with D tentatively TRBD1 (6 bases). The ends were cut back, 0 bases at V and 2 bases at J, with 8 bases in the middle. Per the germline V gene, CDR1 is SGHRS and CDR2 is YFSETQ. The CDR3 spans 14 residues. The CDR3 DNA reads TGCGCCAGCAGCTTGGAGGGGACAAACTATGGCTACACCTTC. Protein: CASSLEGTNYGYTF.

This clonotype was recorded many times. This sequence joins TRBV12-3 or TRBV12-4 and TRBJ2-5; D uncertain. The CDR3 is 12 amino acids. V lost 4 bases to trimming and J lost 7 bases, with 10 bases between them. The CDR3 loop is CASSSERGTQYF. CDR3 DNA sequence: TGTGCCAGCAGTTCAGAACGAGGGACCCAGTACTTC.

Details on this clonotype: At one end, the junction sequence differs from germline, possibly due to a read error. The gene calls are TRBV12-3 or TRBV12-4 and TRBJ1-5; D call uncertain. The CDR3 loop spans 13 amino acids. CDR3 coding DNA: TGTGCCAGCAGACCGGGGTTCAATCAGCCCCAGAATTTT. Translated, it gives CASRPGFNQPQNF.

This clonotype was observed a handful of times. The junction departs from germline at one end; a sequencing error may be responsible. The chain employs TRBV5-1 and TRBJ1-1; D is unresolved. CDR1 and CDR2 from the germline V gene are SGHRS and YFSETQ. The CDR3 spans 14 residues. The CDR3 sequence is CTSSGGQPNTEAFF. CDR3 DNA sequence: TGCACCAGCAGCGGCGGCCAGCCGAACACTGAAGCTTTCTTT.

The table lists this clonotype with many counts. The chain has TRBV7-8 and TRBJ2-4, with D unclear. This CDR3 spans 16 amino acids. Germline V gene lookup returns CDR1 SGHVS and CDR2 FQNEAQ. The germline V and J ends were trimmed by 1 base and 1 base, with 11 bases remaining between them. The CDR3 DNA reads TGTGCCAGCAGCTTAGAACTCTCTCGGGCCAAAAACATTCAGTACTTC. Translation: CASSLELSRAKNIQYF.

This clonotype has ten or more counts. The gene calls are TRBV6-2 or TRBV6-3 and TRBJ1-1; D is ambiguous. Germline assignment: CDR1 MNHEY and CDR2 SVGEGT. The CDR3 is 15 amino acids. Trimming left V 7 bases short and J 1 base short, with 16 bases between. CDR3 in amino acids: CASTPPWAGNTEAFF. Here the CDR3 DNA reads TGTGCCAGCACCCCGCCTTGGGCGGGGAACACTGAAGCTTTCTTT.

In this sample, this clonotype turned up a few times. The chain is built from TRBV5-1 and TRBJ2-7; D possibly corresponds to TRBD2 (5 bases). The CDR3 is 15 amino acids. Germline-derived CDR1 and CDR2 are SGHRS and YFSETQ. The ends were cut back, 0 bases at V and 3 bases at J, with 13 bases in the middle. The CDR3 bases are TGCGCCAGCAGCTTGGGGCCGGGAAAGGGCTACGAGCAGTACTTC. Amino acid sequence: CASSLGPGKGYEQYF. Based on the CDR3 plus reference TRBV5-1 and TRBJ2-7, the full variable domain is KAGVTQTPRYLIKTRGQQVTLSCSPISGHRSVSWYQQTPGQGLQFLFEYFSETQRNKGNFPGRFSGRQFSNSRSEMNVSTLELGDSALYLCASSLGPGKGYEQYFGPGTRLTVT.

This clonotype was detected many times. The chain uses TRBV12-3 or TRBV12-4 and TRBJ1-3, with D tentatively TRBD1 (5 bases). The CDR3 is 17 residues long. V lost 6 bases, J lost 0 bases, and 18 bases lay in between. The chain's CDR3 is CASSPLSGGTSGNTIYF. The CDR3, as DNA: TGTGCCAGCAGCCCACTCTCCGGGGGGACCTCTGGAAACACCATATATTTT.

This clonotype was recorded many times. V usage is TRBV12-3 or TRBV12-4 and J usage is TRBJ1-2, with D unclear. CDR3 size: 14 residues. Trimming pared 7 bases from V and 4 bases from J, leaving 16 bases between. The CDR3 bases are TGTGCCAGCACACAGACCGAGGGCCCCTATGGCTACACCTTC. Protein sequence: CASTQTEGPYGYTF.

This chain uses TRBV7-6 with TRBJ2-3; D is unresolved. In germline, CDR1 is SGHVS, CDR2 FNYEAQ. The CDR3 consists of 16 residues. V lost 0 bases, J lost 3 bases, and 13 bases lay in between. The CDR3 loop is CASSLANTKQTDTQYF. The CDR3 DNA follows: TGTGCCAGCAGCTTAGCCAACACGAAGCAGACAGATACGCAGTATTTT.

The table lists this clonotype with many counts. This chain uses TRBV12-3 or TRBV12-4 with TRBJ1-2; D possibly corresponds to TRBD1 (6 bases). Trimming pared 3 bases from V and 3 bases from J, leaving 11 bases between. The CDR3 has 14 amino acids. CDR3 in DNA: TGTGCCAGCAGTTTCGGAGGGGGAGACTATGGCTACACCTTC. Translated: CASSFGGGDYGYTF.

This clonotype occurred many times. The rearrangement links TRBV7-9 to TRBJ2-5; 10 nucleotides agree with TRBD1. This CDR3 region has 15 residues. V was clipped by 0 bases and J by 3 bases; unmatched bases: 1. Germline V gene sequence: CDR1 SEHNR, CDR2 FQNEAQ (reference sequence). Here the CDR3 DNA reads TGTGCCAGCAGCTTAGCGGGGACAGGGGAAGAGACCCAGTACTTC. Its protein is CASSLAGTGEETQYF.

This clonotype was seen ten or more times. This chain joins TRBV20-1 and TRBJ1-6, with a possible D match to TRBD1 (5 bases). The germline V gene has CDR1 DFQATT and CDR2 SNEGSKA (reference sequence). The CDR3 runs 15 residues. With 4 bases removed from V and 0 bases from J, the gap between germline ends came to 10 bases. This CDR3 reads CSATGTGSYNSPLHF. DNA of the CDR3: TGCAGTGCTACCGGGACCGGCTCCTATAATTCACCCCTCCACTTT.